Following are 29 T cell receptor beta chains from one sample sequenced in a study of CXCR3-negative and CXCR3-positive naive CD8 T cells. The TRB libraries of cDNA were built by UMI-labeled 5' RACE. Reanalyzing the 5' RACE reads, TCRdb keeps one entry per CDR3 protein, without DNA. The data include more than 35,000 distinct CDR3 sequences; the top ten clones carry around 13%. Source material: memory CD8+ T cells from blood. These receptors were obtained from a human donor in good health. Some clones in this sample may be carry-over from other donors' samples.

CDR3 amino acids: CASSPNTAAGNQPQHF. The chain carries TRBV4-1 and TRBJ1-5. Germline V gives CDR1 MGHRA, CDR2 YSYEKL. The length of the CDR3 is 16 residues.

The V and J genes are TRBV6-2 or TRBV6-3 and TRBJ2-7. Germline V gene lookup returns CDR1 MNHEY and CDR2 SVGEGT. CDR3 length equals 14 residues. CDR3 protein: CASSYEATSHEQYF.

V gene TRBV6-5 combines with J gene TRBJ2-1; no DNA is available, so the TRBD1 call from TCRdb remains unchecked. The CDR3 contains 15 residues. Germline CDR1 MNHEY, CDR2 SVGAGI. This CDR3 reads CASRSSRGDHNEQFF.

The V call is TRBV28, the J call TRBJ2-7; lacking DNA, the TRBD1 call made by TCRdb goes unchecked. CDR1 MDHEN and CDR2 SYDVKM come from the germline V gene. The CDR3 is 14 amino acids. CDR3 sequence: CASSSGQGVYEQYF.

V usage is TRBV20-1 and J usage is TRBJ1-1; checking the TCRdb D call of TRBD1 is not possible without DNA. This CDR3 has 15 residues. Germline-derived CDR1 and CDR2 are DFQATT and SNEGSKA (reference sequence). Here the CDR3 reads CSASNGRGANTEAFF.

The V call is TRBV6-2 or TRBV6-3, the J call TRBJ2-2; TCRdb names TRBD1, which stays unverified in the absence of DNA. The CDR3 covers 15 residues. Germline assignment: CDR1 MNHEY and CDR2 SVGEGT. Here the CDR3 reads CASKTGQVDTGELFF.

This sequence joins TRBV29-1 and TRBJ2-2. CDR3 length: 13 amino acids. Germline V CDR1 and CDR2: SQVTM, ANQGSEA. The CDR3 is CSVERQNTGELFF.

The chain employs TRBV12-3 or TRBV12-4 and TRBJ2-2; absent DNA, TCRdb's TRBD2 call cannot be checked. This CDR3 comprises 15 residues. This CDR3 reads CASSSPDPNTGELFF.

The rearrangement joins TRBV4-2 to TRBJ2-3; TCRdb's D gene call, TRBD1, goes unchecked for lack of DNA. Germline values: CDR1 LGHNA, CDR2 YNFKEQ. The length of the CDR3 is 13 residues. CDR3 sequence: CASSGAGTDTQYF.

This rearrangement joins TRBV7-9 to TRBJ2-5; the TRBD1 assignment by TCRdb is unverifiable without DNA. Germline-derived CDR1 and CDR2 are SEHNR and FQNEAQ (reference sequence). The CDR3 has 15 amino acids. The CDR3 spells CASSFIRQGQETQYF.

This rearrangement joins TRBV28 to TRBJ2-7; TCRdb's D call of TRBD1 is untestable without DNA. The CDR3 is made up of 14 amino acids. CDR1 and CDR2 from the germline V gene are MDHEN and SYDVKM. CDR3 loop: CASSSRVSPGEQYF.

This chain joins TRBV6-2 or TRBV6-3 and TRBJ2-3. This CDR3 contains 13 residues. Germline values: CDR1 MNHEY, CDR2 SVGEGT. The CDR3: CASSYLETDTQYF.

The chain has TRBV7-8 and TRBJ2-7; TCRdb outputs TRBD1, but without DNA this stays unchecked. This CDR3 region has 14 residues. Germline CDR1 is SGHVS and CDR2 is FQNEAQ. This CDR3 is CASSLGTGENEQYF. Full variable domain (missing parts from reference TRBV7-8 and TRBJ2-7): GAGVSQSPRYKVAKRGQDVALRCDPISGHVSLFWYQQALGQGPEFLTYFQNEAQLDKSGLPSDRFFAERPEGSVSTLKIQRTQQEDSAVYLCASSLGTGENEQYFGPGTRLTVT.

The genes are TRBV4-1 and TRBJ2-1; TCRdb's D call, TRBD2, is unchecked because there is no DNA. The CDR3 spans 13 residues. Germline lookup yields CDR1 MGHRA and CDR2 YSYEKL. The CDR3 loop is CASRLAGGDEQFF.

Judged by frequency, this clonotype is medium-sized. V is TRBV6-1 and J is TRBJ2-3; TCRdb returns TRBD2, unconfirmable since there is no DNA. The CDR3 runs 15 residues. Per germline, CDR1 MNHNS and CDR2 SASEGT. The CDR3 region is CASSEAAGGPDTQYF.

The chain joins TRBV23-1 to TRBJ2-6; TCRdb proposes TRBD1, but this gene call is untestable without DNA. TRBV23-1 is given ORF status, its function remaining uncertain. The CDR3 runs 18 residues. CDR3: CASSHGQGGPSGANVLTF.

The J gene is TRBJ2-1, the V gene TRBV28; TCRdb lists TRBD2, though no DNA is available to test this call. The CDR3 is made up of 15 amino acids. Germline V CDR1 and CDR2: MDHEN, SYDVKM. Here the CDR3 reads CASSPSLPFYNEQFF.

The rearrangement uses TRBV7-8 and TRBJ2-3; TCRdb proposes TRBD1, but this gene call is untestable without DNA. The CDR3 is 16 amino acids. Germline-derived CDR1 and CDR2 are SGHVS and FQNEAQ. The CDR3 loop reads CASSIRWDAFGDTQYF.

The chain employs TRBV7-6 and TRBJ2-3; TCRdb's assignment of TRBD2 cannot be checked, as there is no DNA. This CDR3 is 16 amino acids long. CDR1 SGHVS and CDR2 FNYEAQ come from the germline V gene. The CDR3 sequence: CASSLAPGLNTDTQYF.

The gene calls are TRBV10-1 and TRBJ2-5; TCRdb returns TRBD2, unconfirmable since there is no DNA. This CDR3 contains 16 residues. The germline gives CDR1 WNHNN, CDR2 SYGVQD (reference sequence). This CDR3 reads CASSDSGGGPQETQYF.

The chain couples TRBV28 to TRBJ2-3; TCRdb lists TRBD1, though no DNA is available to test this call. Germline lookup yields CDR1 MDHEN and CDR2 SYDVKM. The CDR3 spans 15 residues. The CDR3 here is CASSLGRFRTDTQYF.

The CDR3 reads CASRGGATYEQYF. The chain links TRBV6-5 to TRBJ2-7; TCRdb indicates TRBD1, and absent DNA this call remains unverified. Per the germline V gene, CDR1 is MNHEY and CDR2 is SVGAGI. The CDR3 runs 13 residues.

V is TRBV7-9 and J is TRBJ2-5; TCRdb's D call of TRBD1 is untestable without DNA. From germline, CDR1 is SEHNR and CDR2 FQNEAQ (reference sequence). The CDR3 contains 18 residues. CDR3 region: CASSPPRGRGVRSETQYF.

CDR3 residues: CSARAGTGFSHREAFF. The gene calls are TRBV29-1 and TRBJ1-1; there is no DNA to check the TCRdb D call of TRBD1. Germline-derived CDR1 and CDR2 are SQVTM and ANQGSEA. The CDR3 is made up of 16 amino acids.

The chain employs TRBV27 and TRBJ2-7; no DNA is available, so the TRBD2 call from TCRdb remains unchecked. Looked up from germline, CDR1 is MNHEY and CDR2 is SMNVEV (reference sequence). There are 14 residues in the CDR3. CDR3 protein: CASSLAGGTYEQYF.

This chain joins TRBV28 and TRBJ1-5; there is no DNA to check the TCRdb D call of TRBD1. CDR3 length: 17 amino acids. Per germline, CDR1 MDHEN and CDR2 SYDVKM. This CDR3 reads CASSLWGQGSFNQPQHF.

This CDR3 is CSALDGNTGELFF. The rearrangement uses TRBV29-1 and TRBJ2-2. CDR1 SQVTM and CDR2 ANQGSEA come from the germline V gene. The CDR3 sequence is 13 residues long.

The V gene is TRBV20-1, the J gene TRBJ2-6; TCRdb selects TRBD2, and the lack of DNA leaves this call unchecked. Germline CDR1 is DFQATT and CDR2 is SNEGSKA (reference sequence). CDR3 length: 17 amino acids. The CDR3 loop reads CSARDRGGEPGANVLTF.

The rearrangement links TRBV9 to TRBJ1-2; TCRdb outputs TRBD1, but without DNA this stays unchecked. The germline V gene has CDR1 SGDLS and CDR2 YYNGEE. The CDR3 length is 15 residues. CDR3: CASSPEDWQGLRYTF.